These 32 T cell receptor beta chains were sequenced from one sample in a study of cytomegalovirus exposure and HLA in healthy donors. The PCR employed 60 Vbeta primers together with 13 Jbeta primers. Clones were read by immunoSEQ multiplex PCR, and TCRdb kept only the in-frame ones, dropping some. The table lists 150,000 to 200,000 clones, around 87% of them singletons. Material for sequencing was PBMCs. Source of these receptors: a woman aged 18-35 years in good health and CMV-seronegative.

The chain employs TRBV11-3 and TRBJ2-7, with no clear D. From germline, CDR1 is SGHNT and CDR2 YENEEA. CDR3 length: 14 amino acids. V was clipped by 2 bases and J by 4 bases, with 12 bases between them. The CDR3 region is CASSLSAGKYEQYF. CDR3 nucleotide sequence: TGTGCCAGCAGCTTAAGTGCAGGAAAATACGAGCAGTACTTC. The entire variable domain, with the rest obtained from reference TRBV11-3 and TRBJ2-7, is as follows: EAGVVQSPRYKIIEKKQPVAFWCNPISGHNTLYWYLQNLGQGPELLIRYENEEAVDDSQLPKDRFSAERLKGVDSTLKIQPAELGDSAVYLCASSLSAGKYEQYFGPGTRLTVT.

This chain connects TRBV29-1 to TRBJ2-7; D gene unclear. Germline CDR1 reads SQVTM; CDR2 reads ANQGSEA. V was cut by 7 bases and J by 1 base, with 14 bases left in between. CDR3 length equals 13 residues. CDR3 protein: CSASGPPSYEQYF. The DNA for the CDR3 is TGCAGCGCCAGTGGCCCCCCATCCTACGAGCAGTACTTC.

CDR3 DNA sequence: TGTGCCAGCAGTCTTCAGGGGATCCCCTACGAGCAGTACTTC. Translated, it gives CASSLQGIPYEQYF. The J gene is TRBJ2-5, the V gene TRBV6-5; D perhaps matches TRBD1 (6 bases). The last part of the DNA fits TRBJ2-7 better; the J call may be wrong. CDR3 size: 14 residues. Germline V gene data show CDR1 as MNHEY and CDR2 as SVGAGI.

This clone was seen more than once but under ten times. The J gene is TRBJ1-3, the V gene TRBV5-1, with a tentative D call TRBD1 (5 bases). Trimming cost V 3 bases and J 4 bases, with 14 bases left between them. Germline CDR1 and CDR2: SGHRS and YFSETQ. CDR3 size: 15 residues. Here the CDR3 DNA reads TGCGCCAGCAGCTCCCTGGGAGGGGAAGGAAACACCATATATTTT. It specifies CASSSLGGEGNTIYF.

The chain uses TRBV9 and TRBJ2-3; 8 positions agree with TRBD2. Germline V gives CDR1 SGDLS, CDR2 YYNGEE. The CDR3 runs 15 residues. J lost 3 bases, V lost 4 bases, and 7 bases had no gene match. In DNA, the CDR3 is TGTGCCAGCAGCCCGAGCGGGAGTCATACAGATACGCAGTATTTT. Residues: CASSPSGSHTDTQYF.

This chain uses TRBV25-1 with TRBJ2-1, with 10 bases aligning to TRBD2. J gave up 2 bases and V 6 bases, and 4 bases lay outside the gene matches. Germline V lookup: CDR1 MGHDK, CDR2 SYGVNS. The CDR3 loop spans 15 amino acids. The DNA of the CDR3 is TGTGCCAGCAGACTCAGCGGGGGGGCCTACAATGAGCAGTTCTTC. Translating it yields CASRLSGGAYNEQFF.

The chain links TRBV29-1 to TRBJ1-2; 7 bases are a match to TRBD1. The CDR3 totals 16 residues. The V gene's germline CDR1 is SQVTM and CDR2 ANQGSEA. The junction had 15 bases not matched to a gene; V was cut back by 0 bases and J by 8 bases. DNA of the CDR3: TGCAGCGTTGAAGATGGTTTCCCCTACAGGGGACGAGGCTACACCTTC. Protein: CSVEDGFPYRGRGYTF.

J is TRBJ2-3 and V is TRBV29-1, with D unresolved. Trimming shortened V by 3 bases and J by 4 bases, and 5 bases separated the two germline ends. The CDR3 has 11 residues. From germline, CDR1 is SQVTM and CDR2 ANQGSEA. The CDR3 region is CSVDSSDTQYF. In DNA, the CDR3 is TGCAGCGTTGATTCTTCAGATACGCAGTATTTT.

The chain joins TRBV27 to TRBJ2-1, with 8 bases identical to TRBD2. The germline V gene has CDR1 MNHEY and CDR2 SMNVEV (reference sequence). The V segment lost 3 bases and the J segment 5 bases; nucleotides outside the gene matches: 9. The CDR3 totals 16 residues. CDR3 amino acids: CASSFQLSGGDNEQFF. Written as DNA, the CDR3 is TGTGCCAGCAGTTTCCAACTCAGCGGGGGAGACAATGAGCAGTTCTTC.

V is TRBV6-5 and J is TRBJ2-5; 13 positions agree with TRBD2. Germline V gives CDR1 MNHEY, CDR2 SVGAGI. J was trimmed by 5 bases and V by 6 bases; bases with no gene match: 0. The CDR3 is 13 residues long. The CDR3 loop is CASRLAGGETQYF. In nucleotides, the CDR3 is TGTGCCAGCAGACTAGCGGGGGGGGAGACCCAGTACTTC.

This clone appeared once. The rearrangement joins TRBV6-1 to TRBJ1-5; D gene unclear. This CDR3 region has 13 residues. Germline-derived CDR1 and CDR2 are MNHNS and SASEGT. The V end lost 5 bases, the J end lost 2 bases, and 7 bases lay between the germline ends. The CDR3 DNA reads TGTGCCAGCAGTACGGAGGGCAATCAGCCCCAGCATTTT. Translated, it gives CASSTEGNQPQHF.

The chain recombines TRBV18 with TRBJ1-2; D possibly corresponds to TRBD1 (5 bases). Trimming pared 0 bases from V and 5 bases from J, leaving 7 bases between. The CDR3 extends over 13 amino acids. Germline-derived CDR1 and CDR2 are KGHSH and LQKENI. CDR3 bases: TGTGCCAGCTCACCACCGGGGGGATATGGCTACACCTTC. It yields the protein CASSPPGGYGYTF. Supplemented by reference TRBV18 and TRBJ1-2, the full variable domain reads NAGVMQNPRHLVRRRGQEARLRCSPMKGHSHVYWYRQLPEEGLKFMVYLQKENIIDESGMPKERFSAEFPKEGPSILRIQQVVRGDSAAYFCASSPPGGYGYTFGSGTRLTVV.

The V call is TRBV10-3, the J call TRBJ1-1; maybe TRBD1 (5 bases). Germline values: CDR1 ENHRY, CDR2 SYGVKD. The CDR3 has 16 residues. Trimming left V 4 bases short and J 5 bases short, with 20 bases between. The CDR3 reads CAISAREAGIGTEAFF. The CDR3, as DNA: TGTGCCATCAGTGCCAGGGAGGCGGGAATTGGGACTGAAGCTTTCTTT.

The V call is TRBV7-9, the J call TRBJ2-2, with D unresolved. Germline loops: CDR1 SEHNR, CDR2 FQNEAQ (reference sequence). Trimming took 2 bases from V and 1 from J, leaving 5 bases between them. The CDR3 consists of 14 residues. The CDR3 nucleotides read TGTGCCAGCAGCTTAACCGGGAACACCGGGGAGCTGTTTTTT. This encodes CASSLTGNTGELFF. Variable domain in full (rest from reference TRBV7-9 and TRBJ2-2): DTGVSQNPRHKITKRGQNVTFRCDPISEHNRLYWYRQTLGQGPEFLTYFQNEAQLEKSRLLSDRFSAERPKGSFSTLEIQRTEQGDSAMYLCASSLTGNTGELFFGEGSRLTVL.

The chain carries TRBV10-3 and TRBJ2-1, with D possibly TRBD1 on 6 matching bases. This CDR3 comprises 12 residues. V was shortened by 10 bases and J by 1 base, with 8 bases between the two germline ends. Germline V gene lookup returns CDR1 ENHRY and CDR2 SYGVKD. The CDR3 region is CATGQSYNEQFF. The CDR3 region has the DNA TGTGCCACCGGACAGTCCTACAATGAGCAGTTCTTC.

The chain recombines TRBV27 with TRBJ2-2, with a possible D match to TRBD2 (6 bases). The CDR3 extends over 14 amino acids. The germline V gene has CDR1 MNHEY and CDR2 SMNVEV (reference sequence). V gave up 5 bases and J gave up 5 bases, with 12 bases separating them. The CDR3 sequence is CASSKGLGTGELFF. The CDR3 nucleotides are TGTGCCAGCAGTAAGGGACTTGGGACCGGGGAGCTGTTTTTT.

The chain has TRBV2 and TRBJ1-1; D is ambiguous. Germline loops: CDR1 SNHLY, CDR2 FYNNEI. This CDR3 has 11 residues. V gave up 3 bases and J gave up 6 bases, with 5 bases separating them. The CDR3 sequence: CASSEFAEAFF. DNA for the CDR3: TGTGCCAGCAGTGAGTTCGCTGAAGCTTTCTTT. The full variable domain, completed using reference TRBV2 and TRBJ1-1, is EPEVTQTPSHQVTQMGQEVILRCVPISNHLYFYWYRQILGQKVEFLVSFYNNEISEKSEIFDDQFSVERPDGSNFTLKIRSTKLEDSAMYFCASSEFAEAFFGQGTRLTVV.

The V gene is TRBV27, the J gene TRBJ1-4; TRBD1 agrees at 7 bases. Looked up from germline, CDR1 is MNHEY and CDR2 is SMNVEV (reference sequence). This CDR3 comprises 14 residues. After removal of 6 bases from V and 6 bases from J, the junction contained 7 bases not matched to a gene. CDR3 DNA sequence: TGTGCCAGCAGGAGACAGGGACACGATGAAAAACTGTTTTTT. Protein sequence: CASRRQGHDEKLFF.

This chain uses TRBV11-3 with TRBJ2-3, with 11 bases fitting TRBD2. Unmatched junction bases numbered 5, after V lost 7 bases and J lost 2 bases. This CDR3 contains 15 residues. Looked up from germline, CDR1 is SGHNT and CDR2 is YENEEA. The chain's CDR3 is CASTPGLAATDTQYF. The DNA of the CDR3 is TGTGCCAGCACACCGGGACTAGCGGCCACAGATACGCAGTATTTT.

The rearrangement uses TRBV7-8 and TRBJ2-1; 11 bases match TRBD1. CDR1 and CDR2 (germline): SGHVS, FQNEAQ. This CDR3 has 16 amino acids. V was pared by 2 bases and J by 7 bases, with 7 bases of the junction left unmatched. The CDR3 protein is CASSLYRDRGLNEQFF. The CDR3 nucleotides are TGTGCCAGCAGCTTATACCGGGACAGGGGGTTGAATGAGCAGTTCTTC.

The CDR3 sequence is CASSLLSATNEKLFF. The CDR3 DNA is TGTGCCAGTAGCCTTCTGAGTGCAACTAATGAAAAACTGTTTTTT. The rearrangement joins TRBV19 to TRBJ1-4; D ambiguous. Germline CDR1 is LNHDA and CDR2 is SQIVND (reference sequence). Trimming took 6 bases from V and 0 from J, leaving 11 bases between them. This CDR3 has 15 residues.

The chain links TRBV6-5 to TRBJ2-7; TRBD2 is a possible D gene (5 bases). The ends were cut back, 6 bases at V and 2 bases at J, with 17 bases in the middle. Germline lookup yields CDR1 MNHEY and CDR2 SVGAGI. This CDR3 region has 15 residues. The chain's CDR3 is CASSPGERPPYEQYF. Here the CDR3 DNA reads TGTGCCAGCAGCCCCGGGGAGCGGCCGCCCTACGAGCAGTACTTC.

The chain carries TRBV13 and TRBJ1-1, with 7 bases that match TRBD1. The trim removed 6 bases at V and 1 base at J, leaving 5 bases unmatched. CDR3 size: 14 residues. The V gene's germline CDR1 is PRHDT and CDR2 FYEKMQ (reference sequence). The CDR3 here is CASRFQGENTEAFF. In DNA form, the CDR3 reads TGTGCCAGCAGGTTTCAGGGGGAGAACACTGAAGCTTTCTTT.

The chain links TRBV7-9 to TRBJ1-1, with D unclear. The germline gives CDR1 SEHNR, CDR2 FQNEAQ (reference sequence). V was cut by 0 bases and J by 1 base, with 15 bases left in between. The CDR3 loop spans 17 amino acids. The DNA of the CDR3 is TGTGCCAGCAGCTTAGCCCCCGACTCGGCGGGGAACACTGAAGCTTTCTTT. Translated, it gives CASSLAPDSAGNTEAFF.

The chain has TRBV7-9 and TRBJ1-1, with a tentative D call TRBD1 (5 bases). This CDR3 comprises 14 residues. V was trimmed by 5 bases and J by 0 bases, leaving 10 bases between them. Germline values: CDR1 SEHNR, CDR2 FQNEAQ (reference sequence). The CDR3 spells CASSPTRVNTEAFF. For the CDR3, the DNA is TGTGCCAGCAGCCCAACCAGGGTGAACACTGAAGCTTTCTTT.

The chain links TRBV28 to TRBJ2-7, with TRBD2 matching 8 bases. Germline V gene data show CDR1 as MDHEN and CDR2 as SYDVKM. The CDR3 totals 15 residues. V was pared by 0 bases and J by 6 bases, with 7 bases of the junction left unmatched. CDR3 in amino acids: CASSLWASGGREQYF. In DNA, the CDR3 is TGTGCCAGCAGTTTATGGGCGTCGGGGGGGCGCGAGCAGTACTTC.

The chain recombines TRBV4-2 with TRBJ2-1; 9 positions match TRBD1. Germline CDR1 reads LGHNA; CDR2 reads YNFKEQ. Germline trimming cut 4 bases from V and 7 bases from J; bases unmatched to any gene: 11. The length of the CDR3 is 16 residues. The CDR3 bases are TGTGCCAGCAGCCGAGACACAGGGGGCAATGGGAATGAGCAGTTCTTC. Protein sequence: CASSRDTGGNGNEQFF.

The rearrangement links TRBV11-1 to TRBJ2-5; the D gene is possibly TRBD2 (5 bases). Germline V gene data show CDR1 as SGHAT and CDR2 as FQDESV (reference sequence). V was pared by 5 bases and J by 9 bases, with 19 bases between. The CDR3 has 14 amino acids. The CDR3 DNA sequence: TGTGCCAGCAGCCCCCCGCAGCCGACGGAGGCCCAGTACTTC. This translates into CASSPPQPTEAQYF.

This clone was observed once. CDR3 DNA sequence: TGTGCCAGTACCGAAGGGGGCCTCTCTGGGGCCAACGTCCTGACTTTC. Protein: CASTEGGLSGANVLTF. The chain uses TRBV5-6 and TRBJ2-6; TRBD1 agrees at 7 bases. This CDR3 comprises 16 residues. CDR1 is SGHDT and CDR2 is YYEEEE in the germline V gene. V was pared by 8 bases and J by 0 bases, with 8 bases of the junction left unmatched.

The gene calls are TRBV4-1 and TRBJ2-1, with 7 bases identical to TRBD1. With 1 base clipped from V and 4 bases from J, the junction kept 1 base outside the gene matches. CDR1 and CDR2 (germline): MGHRA, YSYEKL. This CDR3 contains 14 residues. The CDR3 region has the DNA TGCGCCAGCAGCCAAGCGACAGGGTACAATGAGCAGTTCTTC. It translates to CASSQATGYNEQFF.

The chain combines TRBV9 with TRBJ2-2, with 7 bases aligning to TRBD2. J gave up 5 bases and V 5 bases, and 9 bases lay outside the gene matches. Looked up from germline, CDR1 is SGDLS and CDR2 is YYNGEE. This CDR3 is built from 15 residues. Here the CDR3 reads CASSKSGARTGELFF. CDR3 sequence (DNA): TGTGCCAGCAGTAAGAGCGGGGCAAGGACCGGGGAGCTGTTTTTT.

The genes are TRBV15 and TRBJ2-1, with D maybe TRBD1 (6 bases). This CDR3 has 12 residues. Germline V gene lookup returns CDR1 LNHNV and CDR2 YYDKDF (reference sequence). V shed 4 bases and J shed 9 bases, with 10 bases lying between them. The CDR3 nucleotides read TGTGCCACCAGCACAACAGGGACTGAGCAGTTCTTC. Translating it yields CATSTTGTEQFF.